This T cell receptor beta chain was recovered during a study of a mutant IDH1 vaccine in newly diagnosed glioma. The time point denotes: baseline, week 1 (first vaccination visit). Treatment noted: pre-vaccination baseline after standard-of-care therapy. In every donor, the tumor was a new WHO grade 3 or 4 IDH1-mutant, ATRX-lost astrocytoma. V lost 10 bases and J 6 bases, leaving 9 bases between the germline ends. This CDR3 contains 11 residues. Germline assignment: CDR1 MNHEY and CDR2 SVGAGI. The method was immunoSEQ multiplex PCR; TCRdb's version includes in-frame clones alone and lacks a portion of them. The profile covers approximately 52,000 clones, with about 74% appearing a single time and roughly 1.9% taken by the ten largest.

The chain couples TRBV6-5 to TRBJ2-2; D ambiguous. Here the sequenced sample was PBMCs, taken from a glioma patient treated with radiotherapy, temozolomide or both. The receptor was isolated from a woman aged 40 to 50 with glioma. In DNA form, the CDR3 reads TGTGCCACTCGCAAGGCCGGGGAGCTGTTTTTT. Its translation is CATRKAGELFF.